This T cell receptor beta chain originates from a study of blood T cell repertoires in COVID-19. Study-wide context: Sites in the United States, Italy and Spain provided acute and convalescent COVID-19 samples. T cells, B-cell-depleted T cells, or PBMCs provided the cDNA or gDNA that served as material.

Per the original methods: Nucleated cell number was recorded as an estimate derived from reference gene primer amplification. The repertoire was sequenced with immunoSEQ multiplex PCR; TCRdb's copy has only in-frame clones and lacks some. V, J and clone size are those of that table, while D and trimming were read from the DNA. Of about 330,000 clones listed, 85% are singletons. CDR3 size: 17 residues. Germline CDR1 and CDR2: LGHNT and FRNRAP. The V gene end was trimmed by 1 base and the J gene end by 0 bases; junction bases not matched to a gene: 2. The sample consisted of peripheral blood. The rearrangement links TRBV12-5 to TRBJ2-3, with TRBD2 matching 12 bases. The TCR was taken from a human donor in a cohort sampled during active COVID-19. The CDR3 protein is CASGLGTSGDSTDTQYF. CDR3 bases: TGTGCTAGTGGTTTGGGGACTAGCGGGGACAGCACAGATACGCAGTATTTT.